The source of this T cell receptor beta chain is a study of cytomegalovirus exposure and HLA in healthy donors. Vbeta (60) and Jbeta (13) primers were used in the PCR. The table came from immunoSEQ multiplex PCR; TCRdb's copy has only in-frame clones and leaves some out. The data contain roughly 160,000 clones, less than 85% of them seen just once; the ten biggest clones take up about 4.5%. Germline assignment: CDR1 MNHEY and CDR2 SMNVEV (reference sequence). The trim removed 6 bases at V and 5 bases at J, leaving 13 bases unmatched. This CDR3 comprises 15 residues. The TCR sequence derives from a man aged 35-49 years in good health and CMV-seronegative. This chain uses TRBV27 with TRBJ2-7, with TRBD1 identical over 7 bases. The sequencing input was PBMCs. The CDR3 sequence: CASSPDRDSGNEQYF. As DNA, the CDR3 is TGTGCCAGCAGCCCTGACCGGGACAGTGGGAACGAGCAGTACTTC.